This TCR beta chain was sequenced for a study of shared clonotypes between healthy human individuals (TCRdb year 2020). General notes on the study: The cohort comprised two women and a few men aged 18 to 49 years. Per donor, three plates each were used for CD4 naive and CD4 memory, two for CD8 naive, and one for CD8 memory. The study deeply sequenced blood TCR repertoires of several healthy adults to estimate repertoire size and the extent of clonotype sharing between individuals. To increase sequencing depth and limit assay-specific biases, TCR repertoire library preparation and sequencing were carried out by different laboratories using diverse techniques. Leukapheresis yielded between about 0.9 and 9.5 billion PBMCs per donor. Overall results and qualifications from the work: Only blood was sampled, and tissue TCR repertoires likely differ from those in blood. When a handful of donors were compared, the shared fraction of clonotypes was around 5% for naive CD4, 3% to 4% for naive CD8, 2.3% for memory CD4, and around 0.4% for memory CD8. Clonotypes shared by all four sorted-subset donors showed higher generation probabilities than non-shared clonotypes. Incomplete sequencing was indicated by rarefaction of sorted-subset datasets, despite the large sequencing depth. Naive subsets generally had larger estimated clonotype richness than memory subsets. The small number of donors limited the genetic and exposure-history diversity represented. Based on pairwise subsampling, the degree of clonotype sharing among donors was expected to be affected by sequencing depth.

The donors were healthy, HIV-negative adults with no recently reported acute infections or vaccinations. Every donor was a Caucasian adult living in Nashville, Tennessee, USA. CD4+ T cells were enriched by magnetic negative selection; naive cells were then positively selected on CD45RA, and the negative fraction formed the memory subset. Blood was collected by leukapheresis, and PBMCs were isolated by Ficoll-Histopaque density gradient centrifugation and then cryopreserved in liquid nitrogen vapor phase. Analytical flow cytometry was used to check the purity and quantity of each magnetically sorted T cell population. From each sorted fraction, genomic DNA was isolated and quantified by UV absorbance on a Nanodrop 2000c. As for this clone: Its antigen remains undetermined. Base qualities were left out, and no much larger clone turns up one base away.

V is clipped by 6 bases and J by 7 bases, and the sequence between their germline boundaries is 16 bases long. CDR3 length: 14 amino acids, cysteine to phenylalanine. Only the CDR3 DNA is retained, 42 bases long and in frame from the first base. Based on the germline V gene (reference sequence), the CDR1 and CDR2 sequences are MNHNY and SVGAGI. TCR CDR3 regions were amplified from genomic DNA by multiplex PCR using the deep immunoSEQ assay. Extracted genomic DNA from each cell subset was distributed evenly across all wells of several immunoSEQ 96-well plates, and each plate was treated as a replicate. For sorted subsets, approximately 190 ng genomic DNA, equal to 25,000 to 35,000 T cell genomes, was loaded into each replicate PCR. Purified libraries were quantified with a Qubit 3.0 fluorometer, sized on a Bioanalyzer 2100, and re-quantified with the KAPA Library Quantification kit. Every immunoSEQ 96-well plate was sequenced on a separate single-read 150-cycle Illumina NextSeq 550 flow cell. On the authors' methods: Because the immunoSEQ output held only junctional sequences and lacked quality scores, the filtering could not match the filtering applied to full-length reads. Sequences were annotated with PyIR, a Python wrapper for IgBLAST v1.9, using IMGT germline references to assign V/J genes and CDR3. Reads were filtered out if the reads had weak V/J assignments (E-value above 1e-6), no CDR3, stop codons, out-of-frame junctions, or ambiguous translated residues. A V3J clonotype was defined by an identical inferred V gene, J gene, and CDR3 amino acid sequence. To compute the percentage overlap between repertoires, the number of shared unique clonotypes was divided by the size of the smaller repertoire. Three approaches were used to assess repertoire richness: RTK rarefaction, the Chao1 estimator, and Recon v2.1 estimates of unobserved clonotypes. For all TCRbeta clonotypes obtained by the gDNA method from four donors, generation probabilities were computed with OLGA. TCRdb re-hosts the immuneACCESS table, in-frame sequences only. Its copies lack some clones; in the studies checked, an unresolved V gene accounts for under half of them, and the cause for the rest is not known. V, J and clone size are those of that table, while D and trimming were read from the DNA. The table for this sample lists 2 million to 2.5 million clones; just under 95% of them were counted only once. The ten top clones hold 0.37% of the sample.

The material sequenced was naive CD4+ T cells from PBMCs. The cell subset or site label on this specimen signifies: CD45RA+ positively selected. The rearranged segments are TRBV6-6 and TRBJ2-1; the D gene is unclear. The TCR sequence derives from a man between 18 and 35 years old in good health. Some clones in this sample may be carry-over from other donors' samples. The CDR3 reads as follows: CASSGPLMGNEQFF. The DNA sequence follows: TGTGCCAGCAGCGGACCTCTTATGGGGAATGAGCAGTTCTTC.